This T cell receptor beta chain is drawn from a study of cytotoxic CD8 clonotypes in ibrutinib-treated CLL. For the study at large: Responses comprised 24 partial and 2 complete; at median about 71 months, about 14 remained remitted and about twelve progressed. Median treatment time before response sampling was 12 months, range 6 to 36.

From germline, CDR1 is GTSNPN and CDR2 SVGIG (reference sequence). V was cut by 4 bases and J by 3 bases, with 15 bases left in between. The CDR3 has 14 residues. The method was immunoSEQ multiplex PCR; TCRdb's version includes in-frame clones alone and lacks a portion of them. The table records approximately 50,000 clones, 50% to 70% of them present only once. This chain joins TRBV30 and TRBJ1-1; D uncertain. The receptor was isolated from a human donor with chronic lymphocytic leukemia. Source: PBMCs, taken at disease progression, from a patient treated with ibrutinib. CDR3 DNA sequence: TGTGCCTGGAAATGGGTTAGTTCGGACACTGAAGCTTTCTTT. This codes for CAWKWVSSDTEAFF.